This TCR beta chain was sequenced in a study of technical replicates of blood from four donors (dated by TCRdb to between 2016 and 2019). In its sample, this clone was seen a few times. The clone's antigen remains unknown. No base quality values were provided; no much bigger clone lies one nucleotide off. The library was obtained by the immunoSEQ multiplex PCR assay. Not all clones reach the TCRdb copy of this immuneACCESS table, which keeps in-frame sequences only. Checked studies attribute under half of the gap to unresolved V genes and leave the rest unexplained. This sample comprises more than 11,000 clones, roughly four fifths of them detected only once. The ten largest clones take up over 10% of the sample. Including the terminal cysteine and phenylalanine, the CDR3 comprises 13 residues. Only CDR3 DNA remains: 39 bases, in frame from the first base. V lost 6 bases and J lost 8 bases, and the count of bases not matched to a germline gene is 7. For CDR1 and CDR2, the germline V gene lists MNHEY and SVGAGI.

The sequencing input was PBMCs. This chain joins TRBV6-5 to TRBJ2-1; TRBD2 agrees with 7 junctional bases. This receptor was taken from a human donor in good health. The CDR3 amino acid sequence is: CASSRGEIDEQFF. The nucleotide sequence reads TGTGCCAGCAGCCGGGGGGAGATCGATGAGCAGTTCTTC.